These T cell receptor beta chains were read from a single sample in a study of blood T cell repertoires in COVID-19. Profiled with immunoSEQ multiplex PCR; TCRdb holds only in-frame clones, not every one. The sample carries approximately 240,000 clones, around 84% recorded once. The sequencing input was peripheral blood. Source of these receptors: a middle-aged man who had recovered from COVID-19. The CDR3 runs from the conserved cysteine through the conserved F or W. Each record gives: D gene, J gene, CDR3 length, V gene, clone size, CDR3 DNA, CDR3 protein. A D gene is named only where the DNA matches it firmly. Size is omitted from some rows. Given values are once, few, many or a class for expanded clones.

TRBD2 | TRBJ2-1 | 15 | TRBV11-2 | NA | TGTGCCAGCAGGCCCGGGACTAGCGGGAGTCCGGAGCAGTTCTTC | CASRPGTSGSPEQFF
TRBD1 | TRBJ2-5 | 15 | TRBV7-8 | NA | TGTGCCAGCAGCCTGGACAGGGGACTCCAAGAGACCCAGTACTTC | CASSLDRGLQETQYF
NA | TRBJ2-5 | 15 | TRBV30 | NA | TGTGCCTGGAGTGTACTGTCCAGGGACCAAGAGACCCAGTACTTC | CAWSVLSRDQETQYF
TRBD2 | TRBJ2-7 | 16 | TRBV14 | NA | TGTGCCAGCAGCCACTTGGGACTAGCGGGAGAGCGGGAGCAGTACTTC | CASSHLGLAGEREQYF
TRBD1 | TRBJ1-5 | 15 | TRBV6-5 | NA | TGTGCCAGCAGCGGACAGGGGGCGGTCAATCAGCCCCAGCATTTT | CASSGQGAVNQPQHF
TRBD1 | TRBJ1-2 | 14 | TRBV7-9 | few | TGTGCCAGCAGCTTGGGGGACAGGATCGGTGGCTACACCTTC | CASSLGDRIGGYTF
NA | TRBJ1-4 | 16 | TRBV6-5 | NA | TGTGCCAGCAGTTACTCGGCCGTTGCAACTAATGAAAAACTGTTTTTT | CASSYSAVATNEKLFF
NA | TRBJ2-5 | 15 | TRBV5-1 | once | TGCGCCAGCAGCTGGACTGGAGACGGCCAAGAGACCCAGTACTTC | CASSWTGDGQETQYF
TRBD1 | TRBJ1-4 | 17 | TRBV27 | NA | TGTGCCAGCAGTTTAAGAGGGGGCGCCCCCACTAATGAAAAACTGTTTTTT | CASSLRGGAPTNEKLFF
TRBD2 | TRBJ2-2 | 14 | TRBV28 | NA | TGTGCCAGCAGACTAGCGGGAGTTACCGGGGAGCTGTTTTTT | CASRLAGVTGELFF
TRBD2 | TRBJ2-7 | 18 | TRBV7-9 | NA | TGTGCCAGCAGCTTCCCGACTAGCGGGAGGGCCGGGCCGTACGAGCAGTACTTC | CASSFPTSGRAGPYEQYF
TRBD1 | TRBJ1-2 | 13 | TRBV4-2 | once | TGTGCCACCACAGGACAGGGGGCCAGGGCTTACACCTTC | CATTGQGARAYTF
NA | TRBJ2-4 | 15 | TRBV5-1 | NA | TGCGCCAGCAGTAGAACAGGTAGGGTCAAAAACATTCAGTACTTC | CASSRTGRVKNIQYF
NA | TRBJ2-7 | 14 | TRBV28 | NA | TGTGCCAGCAGTAAGGGCGGGGCCAACTACGAGCAGTACTTC | CASSKGGANYEQYF
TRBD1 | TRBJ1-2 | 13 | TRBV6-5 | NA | TGTGCCAGCACGGGACAGTTAAACTATGGCTACACCTTC | CASTGQLNYGYTF
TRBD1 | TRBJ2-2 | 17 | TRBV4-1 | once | TGCGCCAGCAGCCACTGGTCCGGGACAGGGGTTAGCGGGGAGCTGTTTTTT | CASSHWSGTGVSGELFF
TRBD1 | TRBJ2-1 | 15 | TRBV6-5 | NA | TGTGCCAGCAGTTTCACACAGGGGTTGGGCAATGAGCAGTTCTTC | CASSFTQGLGNEQFF
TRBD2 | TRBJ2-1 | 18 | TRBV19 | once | TGTGCCAGTAGTACCCGCGGGGGAGGACTAGCTATTAACAATGAGCAGTTCTTC | CASSTRGGGLAINNEQFF
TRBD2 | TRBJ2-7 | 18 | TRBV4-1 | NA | TGCGCCAGCAGCCAAGAAGGGCTAGCGGGGTTCAGCTCCTACGAGCAGTACTTC | CASSQEGLAGFSSYEQYF
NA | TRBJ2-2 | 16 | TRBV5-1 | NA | TGCGCCAGCAGCTTGGTGGCAGGGGTGTCGACCGGGGAGCTGTTTTTT | CASSLVAGVSTGELFF
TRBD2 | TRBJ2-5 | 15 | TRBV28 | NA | TGTGCCAGCAGTCCTCCCAGCGGGAGGTGGGAGACCCAGTACTTC | CASSPPSGRWETQYF
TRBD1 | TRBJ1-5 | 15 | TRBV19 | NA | TGTGCCAGTAGCAAGGACAGGGGAGGTTGGCAGCCCCAGCATTTT | CASSKDRGGWQPQHF
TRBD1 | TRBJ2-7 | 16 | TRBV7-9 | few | TGTGCCAGCAGCTCTACCCCCGGGACAGGCACCTACGAGCAGTACTTC | CASSSTPGTGTYEQYF
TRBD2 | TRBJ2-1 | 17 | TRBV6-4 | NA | TGTGCCACCAAGAATCCCCCTCAAGCGGGAGTGGTGAATGAGCAGTTCTTC | CATKNPPQAGVVNEQFF
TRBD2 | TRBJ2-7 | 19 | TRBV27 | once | TGTGCCAGCAGTTTCACCGGAACTAGCGGGAGGGCCCCTGCCTACGAGCAGTACTTC | CASSFTGTSGRAPAYEQYF
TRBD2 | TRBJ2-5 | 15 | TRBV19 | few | TGTGCCAGTAGTACAGGACTAGCGGGAGGAAGTGGCCAGTACTTC | CASSTGLAGGSGQYF
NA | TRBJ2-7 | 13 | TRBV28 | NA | TGTGCCAGCAGTATAGATAGCTCCTACGAGCAGTACTTC | CASSIDSSYEQYF
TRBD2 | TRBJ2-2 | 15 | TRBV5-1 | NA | TGCGCCAGCAGCCCCTTAGCGGGAGTTACCGGGGAGCTGTTTTTT | CASSPLAGVTGELFF
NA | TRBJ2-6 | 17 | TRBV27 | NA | TGTGCCAGCAGTTGGTCAGGGGCTTTTACTGGGGCCAACGTCCTGACTTTC | CASSWSGAFTGANVLTF
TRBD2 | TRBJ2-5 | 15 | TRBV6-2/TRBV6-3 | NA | TGTGCCAGCAGTTGGGGGGGGGTAGGGCAAGAGACCCAGTACTTC | CASSWGGVGQETQYF
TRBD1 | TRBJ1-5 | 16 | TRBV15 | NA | TGTGCCACCAGCAGTCATAGGACAGGTGGGAATCAGCCCCAGCATTTT | CATSSHRTGGNQPQHF
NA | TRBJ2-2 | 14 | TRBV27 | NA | TGTGCCAGCACTTCGACTAGTCCCAGGGGGGAGCTGTTTTTT | CASTSTSPRGELFF
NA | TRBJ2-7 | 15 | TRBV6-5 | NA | TGTGCCAGCAGTTACTCACCAGCGTTGAACCACGAGCAGTACTTC | CASSYSPALNHEQYF
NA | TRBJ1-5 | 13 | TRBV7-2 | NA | TGTGCCAGCAGCTTAAACGGGGGGCGGCCCCAGCATTTT | CASSLNGGRPQHF
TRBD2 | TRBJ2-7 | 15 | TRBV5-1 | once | TGCGCCAGCAGCTTTACTAGCGGGAGTTTGTACGAGCAGTACTTC | CASSFTSGSLYEQYF
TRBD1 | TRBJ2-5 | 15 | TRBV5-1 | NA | TGCGCCAGCAGCTTCCGGGACAGGGGAGCAGAGACCCAGTACTTC | CASSFRDRGAETQYF
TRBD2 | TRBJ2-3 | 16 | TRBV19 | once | TGTGCCAGTAGTATAGGCAGGGCGGGAGGGTCAGATACGCAGTATTTT | CASSIGRAGGSDTQYF
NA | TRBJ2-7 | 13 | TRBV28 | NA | TGTGCCAGCAGTTTAGTGAGCTCCTACGAGCAGTACTTC | CASSLVSSYEQYF
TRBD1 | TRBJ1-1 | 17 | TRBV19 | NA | TGTGCCAGTAGGACCCTCCTTCAGGGGGCTGGGAACACTGAAGCTTTCTTT | CASRTLLQGAGNTEAFF
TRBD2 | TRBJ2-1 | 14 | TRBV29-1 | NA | TGCAGCAGTAGCGGCGGGAGGCCTGACAATGAGCAGTTCTTC | CSSSGGRPDNEQFF
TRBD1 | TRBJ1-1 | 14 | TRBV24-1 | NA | TGTGCCACCAGTGAGTCGGACAGGATCACTGAAGCTTTCTTT | CATSESDRITEAFF
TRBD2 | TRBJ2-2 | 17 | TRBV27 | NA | TGTGCCAGCAGTTTGGGAGGGGCGTTCCTAAAAACCGGGGAGCTGTTTTTT | CASSLGGAFLKTGELFF
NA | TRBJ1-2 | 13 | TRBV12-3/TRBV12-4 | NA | TGTGCCAGCAGTTTACAGGGAAGGAATGGCTACACCTTC | CASSLQGRNGYTF
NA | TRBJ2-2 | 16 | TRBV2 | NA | TGTGCCAGCAGTGAAGCGGGGGGGCGAGGCACCGGGGAGCTGTTTTTT | CASSEAGGRGTGELFF
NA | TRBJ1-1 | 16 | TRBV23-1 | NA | TGCGCCAGCAGTCAATCGGGGGGAGAGGGAAACACTGAAGCTTTCTTT | CASSQSGGEGNTEAFF
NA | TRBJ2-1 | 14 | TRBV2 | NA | TGTGCCAGCAGTGTGGGGCAGGGTGAGGCTGAGCAGTTCTTC | CASSVGQGEAEQFF
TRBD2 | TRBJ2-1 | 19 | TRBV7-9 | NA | TGTGCCAGCAGCTCCGCATTCTTAGCGGGAGGAGGGGTCTACAATGAGCAGTTCTTC | CASSSAFLAGGGVYNEQFF
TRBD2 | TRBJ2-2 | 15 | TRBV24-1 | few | TGTGCCACCACTAGCGGGCGGACGAACACCGGGGAGCTGTTTTTT | CATTSGRTNTGELFF
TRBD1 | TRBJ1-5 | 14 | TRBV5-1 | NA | TGCGCCAGCAGCATTGGGACAGGTACTCAGCCCCAGCATTTT | CASSIGTGTQPQHF
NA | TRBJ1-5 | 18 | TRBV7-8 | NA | TGTGCCAGCAGCCGTGGATTAACCGGGGACGGAGGGTATCAGCCCCAGCATTTT | CASSRGLTGDGGYQPQHF
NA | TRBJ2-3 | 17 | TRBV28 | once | TGTGCCAGCAGTTTAAGGCTTCGAACGGGTAGCACAGATACGCAGTATTTT | CASSLRLRTGSTDTQYF
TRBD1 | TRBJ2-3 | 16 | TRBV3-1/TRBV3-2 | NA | TGTGCCAGCAGCCAAGGGCCGGGGACAGGGCCAGATACGCAGTATTTT | CASSQGPGTGPDTQYF
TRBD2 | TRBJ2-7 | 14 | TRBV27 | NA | TGTGCCAGCAGTTTAGGAACTAGCGGTTACGAGCAGTACTTC | CASSLGTSGYEQYF
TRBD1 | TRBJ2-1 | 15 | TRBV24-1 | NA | TGTGCCACCAGTGACAGGGGGCGATCCTACAATGAGCAGTTCTTC | CATSDRGRSYNEQFF
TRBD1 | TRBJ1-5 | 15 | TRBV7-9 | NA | TGTGCCAGCAGCGGGGACAGGTATAGCAATCAGCCCCAGCATTTT | CASSGDRYSNQPQHF
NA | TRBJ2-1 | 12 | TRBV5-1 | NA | TGCGCCAGCAGCTCAACTTACGATGAGCAGTTCTTC | CASSSTYDEQFF
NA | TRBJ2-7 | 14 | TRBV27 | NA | TGTGCCAGCAGTTCGTTCAGGGGAACCAACGAGCAGTACTTC | CASSSFRGTNEQYF